Below are 8 T cell receptor beta chains sequenced from a single sample in a study of cytomegalovirus exposure and HLA in healthy donors (dated by TCRdb to about 2017). Receptor libraries were prepared by the immunoSEQ multiplex PCR assay. A mixture of 60 forward primers for TCR Vbeta segments and 13 reverse primers for TCR Jbeta segments was used in the multiplex PCR. TCRdb's version of the immuneACCESS table is confined to in-frame rearrangements and falls short of the full clone set. An unresolved V gene accounts for under half of the shortfall where checked; the remainder is of unknown origin. This sample holds around 150,000 clones; roughly 75% were observed only once. The ten largest clones represent roughly 10% of the sample. The sequenced material came from PBMCs. The receptors derive from a man aged 18 to 30 in good health and CMV-seropositive.

The chain recombines TRBV10-2 with TRBJ2-7; the D gene is possibly TRBD2 (5 bases). This CDR3 contains 15 residues. Germline CDR1 reads WSHSY; CDR2 reads SAAADI. Trimming removed 3 bases at V and 3 bases at J, with 15 bases between. CDR3 nucleotide sequence: TGCGCCAGCAGTGAAGGTGTCCGACTATACTACGAGCAGTACTTC. As protein: CASSEGVRLYYEQYF.

This chain joins TRBV10-3 and TRBJ2-7; the D is unclear. This CDR3 has 12 amino acids. Germline loops: CDR1 ENHRY, CDR2 SYGVKD. V lost 2 bases and J lost 6, with 8 bases in between. The CDR3 is CAISEQRSEQYF. CDR3 in DNA: TGTGCCATCAGTGAGCAGAGGTCCGAGCAGTACTTC.

The rearrangement uses TRBV4-1 and TRBJ2-2, with TRBD1 matching over 7 bases. Germline CDR1 is MGHRA and CDR2 is YSYEKL. Trimming removed 4 bases from V and 4 bases from J; junction bases left unmatched: 3. The CDR3 runs 14 residues. CDR3 sequence (DNA): TGCGCCAGCAGCCCGGGACAGACCACCGGGGAGCTGTTTTTT. This translates into CASSPGQTTGELFF.

V usage is TRBV28 and J usage is TRBJ1-1; tentatively, D is TRBD1 (5 bases). V lost 8 bases to trimming and J lost 3 bases, with 10 bases between them. The CDR3 extends over 12 amino acids. From germline, CDR1 is MDHEN and CDR2 SYDVKM. The CDR3 DNA reads as TGTGCCAGCCAGGACATGGACACTGAAGCTTTCTTT. Amino acids: CASQDMDTEAFF. Based on the CDR3 plus reference TRBV28 and TRBJ1-1, the full variable domain is DVKVTQSSRYLVKRTGEKVFLECVQDMDHENMFWYRQDPGLGLRLIYFSYDVKMKEKGDIPEGYSVSREKKERFSLILESASTNQTSMYLCASQDMDTEAFFGQGTRLTVV.

The CDR3 spells CASSAMTGGRETQYF. The CDR3 DNA sequence: TGTGCCAGCAGCGCAATGACAGGGGGCAGAGAGACCCAGTACTTC. The chain carries TRBV9 and TRBJ2-5; TRBD1 agrees at 10 bases. Germline V gene lookup returns CDR1 SGDLS and CDR2 YYNGEE. The CDR3 has 15 amino acids. Trimming at V came to 3 bases and at J to 4 bases, leaving 6 bases not matched to a gene.

The rearrangement uses TRBV19 and TRBJ2-7; D is possibly TRBD1 (6 bases). CDR1 is LNHDA and CDR2 is SQIVND in the germline V gene (reference sequence). The germline V and J ends were trimmed by 5 bases and 1 base, with 12 bases remaining between them. The CDR3 consists of 14 residues. Here the CDR3 reads CASSDRLESYEQYF. In DNA, the CDR3 is TGTGCCAGTAGTGACAGGCTGGAATCCTACGAGCAGTACTTC.

The gene calls are TRBV7-6 and TRBJ2-1; D is ambiguous. The CDR3 spans 14 residues. V lost 5 bases to trimming and J lost 6 bases, with 14 bases between them. Germline V gene lookup returns CDR1 SGHVS and CDR2 FNYEAQ. The CDR3 nucleotides read TGTGCCAGCAGCCCAGAGGAGTGGTCCAATGAGCAGTTCTTC. Translating gives CASSPEEWSNEQFF.

This rearrangement joins TRBV27 to TRBJ2-7; the D gene is possibly TRBD2 (6 bases). Germline lookup yields CDR1 MNHEY and CDR2 SMNVEV (reference sequence). V was shortened by 8 bases and J by 5 bases, with 16 bases between the two germline ends. CDR3 length equals 13 residues. This CDR3 is CASSKAGTDEQYF. CDR3 nucleotides: TGTGCCAGCTCTAAGGCCGGGACTGACGAGCAGTACTTC.